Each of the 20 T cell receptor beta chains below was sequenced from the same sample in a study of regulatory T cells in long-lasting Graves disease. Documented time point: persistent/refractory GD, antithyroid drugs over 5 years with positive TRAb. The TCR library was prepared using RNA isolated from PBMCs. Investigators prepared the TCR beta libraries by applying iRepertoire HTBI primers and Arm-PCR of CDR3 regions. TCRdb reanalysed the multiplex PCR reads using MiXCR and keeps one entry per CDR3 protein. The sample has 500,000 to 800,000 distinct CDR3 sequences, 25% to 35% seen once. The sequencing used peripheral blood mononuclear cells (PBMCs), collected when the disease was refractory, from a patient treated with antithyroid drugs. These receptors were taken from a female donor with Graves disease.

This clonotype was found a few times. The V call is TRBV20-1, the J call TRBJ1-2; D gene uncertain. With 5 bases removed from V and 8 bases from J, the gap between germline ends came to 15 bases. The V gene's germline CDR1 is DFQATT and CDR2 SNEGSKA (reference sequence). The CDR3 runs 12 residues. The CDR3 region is CSAQDWVWGYTF. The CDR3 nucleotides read TGCAGTGCTCAGGACTGGGTGTGGGGCTACACCTTC.

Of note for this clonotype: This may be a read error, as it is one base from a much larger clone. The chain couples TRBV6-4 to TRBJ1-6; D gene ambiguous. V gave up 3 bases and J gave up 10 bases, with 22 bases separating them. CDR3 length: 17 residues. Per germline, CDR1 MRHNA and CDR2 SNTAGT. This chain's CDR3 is CASSETSQRNPKSPLHF. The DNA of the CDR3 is TGTGCCAGCAGTGAAACGTCCCAACGAAATCCCAAATCACCCCTCCACTTT.

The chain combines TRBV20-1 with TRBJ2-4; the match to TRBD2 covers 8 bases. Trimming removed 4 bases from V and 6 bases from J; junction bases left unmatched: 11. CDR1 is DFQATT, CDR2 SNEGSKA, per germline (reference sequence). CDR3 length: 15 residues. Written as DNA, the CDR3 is TGCAGTGCTACCCTACCCGGGCGGGAGGTAAACATTCAGTACTTC. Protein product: CSATLPGREVNIQYF.

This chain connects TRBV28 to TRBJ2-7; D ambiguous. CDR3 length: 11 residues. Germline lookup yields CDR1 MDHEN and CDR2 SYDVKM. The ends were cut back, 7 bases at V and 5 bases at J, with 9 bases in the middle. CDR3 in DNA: TGTGCCAGCACCTCGCAAGACGAGCAGTACTTC. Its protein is CASTSQDEQYF.

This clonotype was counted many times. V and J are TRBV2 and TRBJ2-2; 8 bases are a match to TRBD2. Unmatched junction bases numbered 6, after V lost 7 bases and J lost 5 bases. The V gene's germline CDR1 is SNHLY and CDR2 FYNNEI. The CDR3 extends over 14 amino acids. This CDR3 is CASTRAGGTGELFF. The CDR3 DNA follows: TGTGCCAGCACCCGGGCGGGAGGAACCGGGGAGCTGTTTTTT.

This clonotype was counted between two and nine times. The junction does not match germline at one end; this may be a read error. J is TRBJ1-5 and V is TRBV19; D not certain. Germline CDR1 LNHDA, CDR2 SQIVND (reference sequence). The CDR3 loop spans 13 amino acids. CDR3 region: CASSDGLNQPQHF. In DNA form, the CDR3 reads TGCGCCAGCAGTGACGGGCTTAATCAGCCCCAGCATTTT.

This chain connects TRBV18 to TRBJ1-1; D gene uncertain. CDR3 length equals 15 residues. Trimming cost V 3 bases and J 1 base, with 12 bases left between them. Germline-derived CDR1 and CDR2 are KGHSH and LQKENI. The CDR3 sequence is CASSPRPVENTEAFF. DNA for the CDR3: TGTGCCAGCTCACCCAGGCCCGTGGAGAACACTGAAGCTTTCTTT.

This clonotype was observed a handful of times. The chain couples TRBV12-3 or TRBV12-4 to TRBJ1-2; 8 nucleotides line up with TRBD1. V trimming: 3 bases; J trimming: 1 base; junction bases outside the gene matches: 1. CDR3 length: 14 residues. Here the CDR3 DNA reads TGTGCCAGCAGTTTTACAGGGGGTAACTATGGCTACACCTTC. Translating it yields CASSFTGGNYGYTF.

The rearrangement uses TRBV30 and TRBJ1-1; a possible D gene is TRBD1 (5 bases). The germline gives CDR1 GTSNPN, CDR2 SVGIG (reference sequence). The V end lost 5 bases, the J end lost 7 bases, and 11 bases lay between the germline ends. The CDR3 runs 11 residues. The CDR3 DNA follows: TGTGCCTGGGGCCTCGGGGGTGAAGCTTTCTTT. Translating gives CAWGLGGEAFF.

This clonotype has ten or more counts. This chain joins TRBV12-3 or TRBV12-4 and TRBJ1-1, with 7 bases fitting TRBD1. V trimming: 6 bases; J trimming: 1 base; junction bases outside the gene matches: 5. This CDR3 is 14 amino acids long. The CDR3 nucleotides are TGTGCCAGCAGCCAACAGGGGACGAACACTGAAGCTTTCTTT. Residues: CASSQQGTNTEAFF.

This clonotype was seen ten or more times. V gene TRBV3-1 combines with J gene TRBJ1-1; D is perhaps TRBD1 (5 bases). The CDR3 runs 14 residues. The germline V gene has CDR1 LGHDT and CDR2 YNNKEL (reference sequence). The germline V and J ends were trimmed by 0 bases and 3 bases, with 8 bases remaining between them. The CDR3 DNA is TGTGCCAGCAGCCAAGATGCAGGGTACACTGAAGCTTTCTTT. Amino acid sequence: CASSQDAGYTEAFF.

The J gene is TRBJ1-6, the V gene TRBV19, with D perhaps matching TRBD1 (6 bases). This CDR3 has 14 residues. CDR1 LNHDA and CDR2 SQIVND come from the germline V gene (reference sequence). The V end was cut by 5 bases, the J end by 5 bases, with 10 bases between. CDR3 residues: CASSAGTHNSPLHF. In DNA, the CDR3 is TGTGCCAGTAGTGCGGGGACACATAATTCACCCCTCCACTTT.

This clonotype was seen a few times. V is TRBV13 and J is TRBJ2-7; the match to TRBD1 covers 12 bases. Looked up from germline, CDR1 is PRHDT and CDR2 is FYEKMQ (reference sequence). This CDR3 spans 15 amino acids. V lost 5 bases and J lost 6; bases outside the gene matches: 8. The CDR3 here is CASSHLGTGGAEQYF. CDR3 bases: TGTGCCAGCAGCCATCTCGGGACAGGGGGCGCCGAGCAGTACTTC.

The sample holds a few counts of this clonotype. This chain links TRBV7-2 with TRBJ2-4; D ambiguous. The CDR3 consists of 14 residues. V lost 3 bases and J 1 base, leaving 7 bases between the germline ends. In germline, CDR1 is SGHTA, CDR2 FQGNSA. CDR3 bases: TGTGCCAGCAGCTTCCGGTTGGCCAAAAACATTCAGTACTTC. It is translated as CASSFRLAKNIQYF.

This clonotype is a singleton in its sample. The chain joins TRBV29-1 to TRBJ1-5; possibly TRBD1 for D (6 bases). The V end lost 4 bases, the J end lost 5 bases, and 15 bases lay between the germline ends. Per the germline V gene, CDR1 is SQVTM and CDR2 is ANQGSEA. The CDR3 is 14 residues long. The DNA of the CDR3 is TGCAGCGTTGGGGAGGGGGGCATCGATCAGCCCCAGCATTTT. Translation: CSVGEGGIDQPQHF.

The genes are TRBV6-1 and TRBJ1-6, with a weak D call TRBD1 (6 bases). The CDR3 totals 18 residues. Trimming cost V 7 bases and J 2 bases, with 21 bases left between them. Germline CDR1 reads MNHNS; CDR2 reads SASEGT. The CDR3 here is CASNKGGYSDPYNSPLHF. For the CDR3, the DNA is TGTGCCAGCAATAAGGGGGGGTATTCGGACCCCTATAATTCACCCCTCCACTTT.

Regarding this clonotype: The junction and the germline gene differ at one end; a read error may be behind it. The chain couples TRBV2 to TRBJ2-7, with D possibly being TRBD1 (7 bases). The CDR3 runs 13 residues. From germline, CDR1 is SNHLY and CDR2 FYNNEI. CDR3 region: CASSLGQDYGQYF. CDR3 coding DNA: TGTGCCAGCAGCTTAGGACAGGACTACGGGCAGTACTTC.

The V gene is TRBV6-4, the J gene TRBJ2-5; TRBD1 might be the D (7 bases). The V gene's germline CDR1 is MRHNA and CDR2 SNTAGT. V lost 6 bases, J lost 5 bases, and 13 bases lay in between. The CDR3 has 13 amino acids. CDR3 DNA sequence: TGTGCCAGCAGCCAGACAGGGAGGGAGACCCAGTACTTC. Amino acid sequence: CASSQTGRETQYF.

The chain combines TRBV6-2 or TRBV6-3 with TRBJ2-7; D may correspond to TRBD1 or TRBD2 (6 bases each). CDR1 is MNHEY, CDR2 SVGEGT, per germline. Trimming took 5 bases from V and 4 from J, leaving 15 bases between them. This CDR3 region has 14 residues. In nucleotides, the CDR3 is TGTGCCAGCAGTCTCGACGGGGGCAAGTACGAGCAGTACTTC. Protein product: CASSLDGGKYEQYF.

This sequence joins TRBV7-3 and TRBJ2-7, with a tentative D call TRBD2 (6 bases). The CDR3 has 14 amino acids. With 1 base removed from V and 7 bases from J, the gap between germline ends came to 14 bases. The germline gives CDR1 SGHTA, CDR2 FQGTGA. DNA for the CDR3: TGTGCCAGCAGCTTAATGCCGGGAGTGAAGGAGCAGTACTTC. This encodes CASSLMPGVKEQYF.